This T cell receptor beta chain was recorded in a study of cytomegalovirus exposure and HLA in healthy donors. Overall study context: In a later analysis, the 130 or so validation repertoires were reported to have used the same platform as the approximately 690 first-cohort repertoires. Study observations and caveats: Subsequent analysis found a tendency for first-cohort TCR clusters to co-occur within the 95 to 150 validation repertoires.

The CDR3 is made up of 15 amino acids. Germline V lookup: CDR1 SGHNT, CDR2 YYREEE (reference sequence). The V gene lost 2 bases and the J gene lost 2 bases, with 11 bases spanning the gap. Sequencing was performed with immunoSEQ multiplex PCR; in TCRdb, only in-frame clones are kept and a portion is missing. The data hold 200,000 to 300,000 clones, with about 87% observed a single time. With respect to this clone: What it recognizes is unknown.

The sequencing sample was made of PBMCs. The sequence was collected from a man aged 18 to 29 in good health and CMV-seronegative. The rearrangement joins TRBV5-4 to TRBJ2-1; D is uncertain. The DNA of the CDR3 is TGTGCCAGCAGCTTAGACATCCGTCCCTACAATGAGCAGTTCTTC. This gives the protein CASSLDIRPYNEQFF.